These 7 T cell receptor beta chains were all obtained from the same sample, sequenced in a study of blood T cell repertoires in COVID-19. Profiling relied on immunoSEQ multiplex PCR, and the TCRdb table lists in-frame clones only, not all of them. The table lists some 150,000 clones, around 83% of them singletons. The sample taken for sequencing was peripheral blood. The receptors derive from a woman between 55 and 75 years old with acute or convalescent COVID-19.

The chain uses TRBV11-2 and TRBJ1-1; possibly TRBD1 for D (6 bases). Germline CDR1 reads SGHAT; CDR2 reads FQNNGV. The V end lost 7 bases, the J end lost 0 bases, and 21 bases lay between the germline ends. There are 17 residues in the CDR3. The CDR3 sequence: CASTSTGKGTMNTEAFF. In DNA, the CDR3 is TGTGCCAGCACTTCCACAGGGAAGGGGACGATGAACACTGAAGCTTTCTTT.

This clone has only a few counts. This chain connects TRBV7-9 to TRBJ1-2; 7 bases agree with TRBD1. The CDR3 consists of 15 residues. From germline, CDR1 is SEHNR and CDR2 FQNEAQ (reference sequence). Trimming removed 3 bases from V and 7 bases from J; junction bases left unmatched: 11. The CDR3 loop is CASSFGTVPGGGYTF. The CDR3 coding sequence is TGTGCCAGCAGCTTCGGGACAGTCCCAGGTGGTGGCTACACCTTC.

This chain links TRBV6-5 with TRBJ1-2, with 7 bases that match TRBD1. V dropped 1 base and J dropped 5; count of bases not matched to a gene: 7. This CDR3 region has 15 residues. CDR1 is MNHEY and CDR2 is SVGAGI in the germline V gene. The CDR3 sequence is CASSYFRQGGYGYTF. The DNA of the CDR3 is TGTGCCAGCAGTTACTTTCGACAGGGAGGTTATGGCTACACCTTC.

This clone was picked up many times. V gene TRBV4-2 combines with J gene TRBJ1-5, with 8 bases matching TRBD1. Per germline, CDR1 LGHNA and CDR2 YNFKEQ. The CDR3 consists of 15 residues. V was clipped by 0 bases and J by 4 bases; unmatched bases: 2. The CDR3 sequence: CASSQDRQGNQPQHF. The CDR3 coding sequence is TGTGCCAGCAGCCAAGATCGACAGGGGAATCAGCCCCAGCATTTT.

The chain couples TRBV6-2 or TRBV6-3 to TRBJ1-5; no clear D. Germline assignment: CDR1 MNHEY and CDR2 SVGEGT. V lost 0 bases and J 3 bases, leaving 18 bases between the germline ends. This CDR3 is built from 18 residues. This CDR3 is CASSYSAPPVGFNQPQHF. CDR3 in DNA: TGTGCCAGCAGTTACTCAGCGCCCCCGGTGGGTTTCAATCAGCCCCAGCATTTT.

The chain carries TRBV18 and TRBJ2-6, with D unresolved. V was pared by 5 bases and J by 0 bases, with 5 bases between. Germline values: CDR1 KGHSH, CDR2 LQKENI. The CDR3 sequence is 14 residues long. CDR3 sequence reads: CASSSTSGANVLTF. The CDR3 nucleotides read TGTGCCAGCTCATCTACCTCTGGGGCCAACGTCCTGACTTTC.

The chain couples TRBV6-1 to TRBJ2-2; a weak D match, TRBD2 (5 bases). Trimming removed 2 bases at V and 5 bases at J, with 9 bases between. Germline V gene data show CDR1 as MNHNS and CDR2 as SASEGT. The CDR3 spans 14 residues. In DNA, the CDR3 is TGTGCCAGCAGTGAATTGTTAGCGACCGGGGAGCTGTTTTTT. Its translation: CASSELLATGELFF.